Many counts were recorded for the clone carrying this TCR beta chain. From RNA, the CDR3 regions of TCR beta chains were amplified and sequenced. RT-PCR with HTBI primers came first, then second-round multiplex PCR. A single record per CDR3 protein comes from TCRdb applying MiXCR to the multiplex PCR reads. Seen here are under 200,000 distinct CDR3 sequences, 30% to 45% observed once, and the top ten hold roughly 5.8%. Per germline, CDR1 SGHNT and CDR2 YYREEE (reference sequence). J was trimmed by 1 base and V by 3 bases; bases with no gene match: 4. The CDR3 is 15 amino acids. The data originate from a study of Graves' ophthalmopathy and Graves' hyperthyroidism.

Sequencing used peripheral blood. The chain combines TRBV5-4 with TRBJ2-7; 10 bases map to TRBD2. The TCR originated in a woman in her 40s with Graves' ophthalmopathy. The CDR3 sequence: CASSSGTSDSYEQYF. In DNA, the CDR3 is TGTGCCAGCAGCTCCGGGACTAGCGATTCCTACGAGCAGTACTTC.